The source of this TCR beta chain is a study of blood T cells in healthy people across ages. Combining a sample-barcoded 5' primer with a J-beta primer mix, a second PCR ran for about 6 to 12 cycles. TCRdb re-called the 5' RACE reads with MiXCR, one entry per CDR3 protein. The table records over 1,500,000 distinct CDR3 sequences, around 40% of them present only once. This CDR3 has 13 residues. CDR1 and CDR2 from the germline V gene are DFQATT and SNEGSKA (reference sequence). The TCR sequence derives from a human donor in good health. The chain combines TRBV20-1 with TRBJ2-4; tentatively, D is TRBD2 (6 bases). The DNA end is more similar to TRBJ2-7, so the J call may be wrong. The sequenced sample was blood. As DNA, the CDR3 is TGCAGTGCTGGAGGGGTAACCAGGTACGAGCAGTACTTC. Residues: CSAGGVTRYEQYF.